This TCR beta chain was captured in a study of molecular identifiers for immune sequencing clone quantification. Study-wide results and limits: A single cell's spiked Jurkat TCR RNA was reportedly detectable among roughly 1 million naive cells. Highly expanded clone sizes could be underestimated through barcode sharing by identical TCR molecules. In CMV-specific effectors, clones above 20 copies held over 98% of molecules; naive, under 1%.

MiXCR was run by TCRdb on the PCR reads, yielding one entry per CDR3 protein. The sample contains nearly 650,000 distinct CDR3 sequences, around 25% of which appear only once. CD8+CD4-CCR7+CD45RA+ sorting gave the naive CD8 T cells. This clonotype was observed a handful of times. Its antigen is not known. V was shortened by 0 bases and J by 3 bases, with 13 bases between the two germline ends. Germline V gives CDR1 SGHNT, CDR2 YYREEE (reference sequence). The CDR3 is 15 amino acids. This chain connects TRBV5-4 to TRBJ2-7; TRBD1 might be the D (6 bases). This receptor was obtained from a human donor in good health. Some libraries in this study had Jurkat cell RNA spiked in. Sequencing was carried out using naive CD8+ T cells from blood, with Jurkat cell RNA spiked in. Specified subset: FACS-sorted CD8+CD4-CCR7+CD45RA+ naive T cells. CDR3 sequence reads: CASSLGRDTFYEQYF. The CDR3 DNA sequence: TGTGCCAGCAGCTTGGGCCGGGACACTTTCTACGAGCAGTACTTC.